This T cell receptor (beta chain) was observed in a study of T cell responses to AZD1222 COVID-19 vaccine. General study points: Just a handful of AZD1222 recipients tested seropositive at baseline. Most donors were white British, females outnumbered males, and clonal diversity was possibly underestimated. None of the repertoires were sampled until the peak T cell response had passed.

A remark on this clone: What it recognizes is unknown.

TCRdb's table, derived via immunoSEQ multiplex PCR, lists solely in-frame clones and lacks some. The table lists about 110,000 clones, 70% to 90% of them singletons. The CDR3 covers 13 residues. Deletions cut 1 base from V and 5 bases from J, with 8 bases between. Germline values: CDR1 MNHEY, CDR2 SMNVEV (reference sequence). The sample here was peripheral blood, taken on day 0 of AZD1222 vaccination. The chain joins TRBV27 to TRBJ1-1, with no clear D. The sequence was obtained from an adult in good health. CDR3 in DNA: TGTGCCAGCAGTTTATATGGGGAGACTGAAGCTTTCTTT. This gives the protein CASSLYGETEAFF.